What follows describes a single T cell receptor (beta chain). Those enrolled, adults aged roughly 18 to 89 years, came from 25 or so US areas. Self-reported history from a screening survey and questionnaire set each donor's cohort. The data derive from a study of blood T cell repertoires in COVID-19. Turning to the study itself: Sites across the United States, Italy and Spain contributed samples from acute and convalescent COVID-19.

This CDR3 contains 15 residues. The V and J ends lost 6 bases and 7 bases respectively, with 16 bases between them. The germline V gene encodes CDR1 MNHEY and CDR2 SMNVEV (reference sequence). The data were produced by immunoSEQ multiplex PCR, yet TCRdb's version contains in-frame clones alone and is incomplete. This sample has just over 250,000 clones; about 86% occur once, and the top ten carry approximately 4%. The sample consisted of PBMCs or T cells enriched from blood (not recorded which). The rearrangement uses TRBV27 and TRBJ1-6; the D gene is possibly TRBD1 (6 bases). This TCR was sampled from a young man with acute COVID-19. CDR3 region: CASRKSSRGNSPLHF. In DNA form, the CDR3 reads TGTGCCAGCAGGAAATCCTCTAGGGGGAATTCACCCCTCCACTTT.